This T cell receptor beta chain was identified during a study of OX40 agonist ivuxolimab in advanced cancers. The CDR3 consists of 15 residues. Germline lookup yields CDR1 SGHKS and CDR2 YYEKEE (reference sequence). Trimming left V 5 bases short and J 0 bases short, with 11 bases between. Profiling relied on immunoSEQ multiplex PCR, and the TCRdb table lists in-frame clones only, not all of them. The repertoire holds about 46,000 clones, about four fifths seen once, with more than 1.5% in the top ten. The sequence was obtained from an adult with an advanced solid tumor such as melanoma, head and neck, liver or kidney cancer. J is TRBJ1-4 and V is TRBV5-5; D not resolved. The starting material was CD4+ or CD8+ T cells sorted from blood, obtained in a trial of the OX40 agonist ivuxolimab. The CDR3 protein is CASRLGLATNEKLFF. The CDR3, as DNA: TGTGCCAGCAGGTTAGGACTTGCAACTAATGAAAAACTGTTTTTT.